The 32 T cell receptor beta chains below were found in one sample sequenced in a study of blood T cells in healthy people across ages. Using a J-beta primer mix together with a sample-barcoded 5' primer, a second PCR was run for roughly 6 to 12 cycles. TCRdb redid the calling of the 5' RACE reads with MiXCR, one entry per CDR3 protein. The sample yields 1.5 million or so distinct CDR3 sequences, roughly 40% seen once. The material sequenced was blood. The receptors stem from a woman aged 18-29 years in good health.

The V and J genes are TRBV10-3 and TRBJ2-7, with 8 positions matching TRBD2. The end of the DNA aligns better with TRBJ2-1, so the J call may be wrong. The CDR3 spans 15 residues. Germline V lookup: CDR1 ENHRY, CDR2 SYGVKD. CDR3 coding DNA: TGTGCCGGTCGGAATAGCGGGGCACCCACCTACGAGCAGTTCTTC. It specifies CAGRNSGAPTYEQFF.

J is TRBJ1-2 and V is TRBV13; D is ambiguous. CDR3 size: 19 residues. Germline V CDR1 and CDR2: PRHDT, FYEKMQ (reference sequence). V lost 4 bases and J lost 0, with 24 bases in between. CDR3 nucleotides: TGTGCCAGCAGCTCACCCCTGGGCACCGGAAAAAGATCTAACTATGGCTACACCTTC. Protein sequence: CASSSPLGTGKRSNYGYTF.

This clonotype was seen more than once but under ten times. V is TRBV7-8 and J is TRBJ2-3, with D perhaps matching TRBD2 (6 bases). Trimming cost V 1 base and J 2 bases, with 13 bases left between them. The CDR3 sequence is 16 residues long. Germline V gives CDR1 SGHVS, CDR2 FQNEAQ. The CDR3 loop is CASSLDPGLSTDTQYF. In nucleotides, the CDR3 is TGTGCCAGCAGCTTAGATCCGGGACTCTCCACAGATACGCAGTATTTT.

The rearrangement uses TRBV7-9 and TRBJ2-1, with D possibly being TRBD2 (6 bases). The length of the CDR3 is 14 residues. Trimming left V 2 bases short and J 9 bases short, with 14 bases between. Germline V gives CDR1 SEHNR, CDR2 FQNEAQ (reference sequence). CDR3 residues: CASSLRGDGSEQFF. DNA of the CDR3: TGTGCCAGCAGCTTAAGAGGGGACGGGAGTGAGCAGTTCTTC.

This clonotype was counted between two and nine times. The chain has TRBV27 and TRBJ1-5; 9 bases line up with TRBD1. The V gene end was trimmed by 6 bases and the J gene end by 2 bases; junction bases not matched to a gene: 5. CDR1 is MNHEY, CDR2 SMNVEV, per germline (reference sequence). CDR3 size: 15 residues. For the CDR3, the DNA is TGTGCCAGCAGCAGACAGGGGGTAGGCAATCAGCCCCAGCATTTT. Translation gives CASSRQGVGNQPQHF.

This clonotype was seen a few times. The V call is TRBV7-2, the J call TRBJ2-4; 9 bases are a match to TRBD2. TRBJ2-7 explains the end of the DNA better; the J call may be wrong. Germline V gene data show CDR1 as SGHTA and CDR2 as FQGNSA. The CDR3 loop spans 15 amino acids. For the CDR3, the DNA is TGTGCCAGCAGCTTAGAGGGCCTAGCGGGAACCGAGCAGTACTTC. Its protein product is CASSLEGLAGTEQYF.

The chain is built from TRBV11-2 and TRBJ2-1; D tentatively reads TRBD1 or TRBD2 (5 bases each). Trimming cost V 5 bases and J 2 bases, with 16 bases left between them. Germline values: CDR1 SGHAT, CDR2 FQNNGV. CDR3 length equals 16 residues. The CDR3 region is CASSMTGTGTYNEQFF. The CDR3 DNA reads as TGTGCCAGCAGCATGACGGGGACCGGGACCTACAATGAGCAGTTCTTC.

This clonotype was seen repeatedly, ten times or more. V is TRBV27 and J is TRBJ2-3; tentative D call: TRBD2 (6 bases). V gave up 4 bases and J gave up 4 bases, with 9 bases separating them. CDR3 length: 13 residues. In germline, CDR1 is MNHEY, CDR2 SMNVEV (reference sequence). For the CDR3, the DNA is TGTGCCAGCAGTTGGGGGGTCGCAGATACGCAGTATTTT. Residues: CASSWGVADTQYF.

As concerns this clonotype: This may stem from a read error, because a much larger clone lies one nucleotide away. CDR3 region: CAWGDGGKVDEQFF. The CDR3, as DNA: TGTGCCTGGGGGGACGGGGGCAAGGTCGACGAGCAGTTCTTC. The chain combines TRBV30 with TRBJ2-1, with D possibly called TRBD1 or TRBD2 (6 bases each). V lost 5 bases to trimming and J lost 10 bases, with 21 bases between them. The germline CDR1 and CDR2 sequences are GTSNPN and SVGIG (reference sequence). The CDR3 is 14 residues long. Filled out from reference TRBV30 and TRBJ2-1, the complete variable domain reads SQTIHQWPATLVQPVGSPLSLECTVEGTSNPNLYWYRQAAGRGLQLLFYSVGIGQISSEVPQNLSASRPQDRQFILSSKKLLLSDSGFYLCAWGDGGKVDEQFFGPGTRLTVL.

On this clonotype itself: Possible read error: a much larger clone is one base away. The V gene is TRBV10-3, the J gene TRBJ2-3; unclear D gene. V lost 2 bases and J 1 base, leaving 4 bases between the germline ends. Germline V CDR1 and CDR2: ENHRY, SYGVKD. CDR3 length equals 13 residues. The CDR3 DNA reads TGTGCCATCAGTGAGGATGGCACAGATACGCAGTATTTT. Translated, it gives CAISEDGTDTQYF.

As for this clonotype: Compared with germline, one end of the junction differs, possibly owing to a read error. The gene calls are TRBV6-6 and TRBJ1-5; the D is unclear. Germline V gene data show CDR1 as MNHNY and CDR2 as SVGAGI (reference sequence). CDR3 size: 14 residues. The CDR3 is CASTTRMAEQPQHF. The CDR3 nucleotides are TGCGCCAGCACGACAAGGATGGCCGAGCAGCCCCAGCATTTT.

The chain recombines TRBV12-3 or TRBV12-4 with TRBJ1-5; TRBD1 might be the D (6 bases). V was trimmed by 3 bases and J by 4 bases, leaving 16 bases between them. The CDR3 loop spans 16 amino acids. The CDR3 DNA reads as TGTGCCAGCAGTTTCTACACCGGGACACGGAATCAGCCCCAGCATTTT. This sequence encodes CASSFYTGTRNQPQHF.

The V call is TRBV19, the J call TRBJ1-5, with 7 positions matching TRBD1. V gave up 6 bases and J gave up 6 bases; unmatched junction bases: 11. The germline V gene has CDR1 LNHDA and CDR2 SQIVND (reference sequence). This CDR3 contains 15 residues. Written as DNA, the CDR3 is TGTGCCAGTAGCCTAGACAGGGCCCAGGGTCAGCCCCAGCATTTT. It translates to CASSLDRAQGQPQHF.

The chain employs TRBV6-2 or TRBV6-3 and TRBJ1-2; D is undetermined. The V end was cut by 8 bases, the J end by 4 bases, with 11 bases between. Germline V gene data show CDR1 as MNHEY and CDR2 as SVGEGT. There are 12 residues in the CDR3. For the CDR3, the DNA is TGTGCCAGCCGAGGGCTCAGCTATGGCTACACCTTC. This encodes CASRGLSYGYTF.

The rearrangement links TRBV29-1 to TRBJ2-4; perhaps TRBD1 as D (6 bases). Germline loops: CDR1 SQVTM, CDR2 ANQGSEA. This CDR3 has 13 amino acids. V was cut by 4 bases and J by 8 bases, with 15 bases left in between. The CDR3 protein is CSVGPGEWDIQYF. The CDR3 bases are TGCAGCGTTGGGCCAGGGGAATGGGACATTCAGTACTTC. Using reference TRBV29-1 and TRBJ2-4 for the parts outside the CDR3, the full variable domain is SAVISQKPSRDICQRGTSLTIQCQVDSQVTMMFWYRQQPGQSLTLIATANQGSEATYESGFVIDKFPISRPNLTFSTLTVSNMSPEDSSIYLCSVGPGEWDIQYFGAGTRLSVL.

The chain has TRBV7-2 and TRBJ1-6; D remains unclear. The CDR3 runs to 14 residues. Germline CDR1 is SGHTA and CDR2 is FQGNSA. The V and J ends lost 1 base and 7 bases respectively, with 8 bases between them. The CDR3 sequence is CASSLGIWNSPLHF. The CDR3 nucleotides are TGTGCCAGCAGCTTAGGGATCTGGAATTCACCCCTCCACTTT.

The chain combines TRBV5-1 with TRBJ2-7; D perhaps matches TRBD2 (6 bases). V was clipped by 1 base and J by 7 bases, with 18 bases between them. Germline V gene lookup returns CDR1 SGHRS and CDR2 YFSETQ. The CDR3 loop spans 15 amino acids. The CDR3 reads CASSLRGPSDEEQYF. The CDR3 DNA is TGCGCCAGCAGCTTGAGGGGACCTAGCGATGAAGAGCAGTACTTC.

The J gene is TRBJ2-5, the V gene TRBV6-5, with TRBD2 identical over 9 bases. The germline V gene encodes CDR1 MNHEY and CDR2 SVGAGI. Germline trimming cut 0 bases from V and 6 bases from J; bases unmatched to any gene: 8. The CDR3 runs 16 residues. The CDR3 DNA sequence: TGTGCCAGCAGTTACTCTGGCGGGGGGGCCATAAAGACCCAGTACTTC. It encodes CASSYSGGGAIKTQYF.

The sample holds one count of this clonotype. The CDR3 bases are TGTGCCAGCAGCGTAGTAAGGGAACTGTCTAACGAAGCTTTCTTT. Its translation is CASSVVRELSNEAFF. The gene calls are TRBV9 and TRBJ1-1; unclear D gene. V lost 0 bases and J lost 8, with 17 bases in between. This CDR3 spans 15 amino acids. Per germline, CDR1 SGDLS and CDR2 YYNGEE.

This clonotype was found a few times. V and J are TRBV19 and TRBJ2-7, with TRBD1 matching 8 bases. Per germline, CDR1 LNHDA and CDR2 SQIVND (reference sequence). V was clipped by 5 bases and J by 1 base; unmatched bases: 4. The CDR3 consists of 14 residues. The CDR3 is CASSPGGKSYEQYF. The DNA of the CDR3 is TGTGCCAGTAGTCCAGGGGGCAAGTCCTACGAGCAGTACTTC.

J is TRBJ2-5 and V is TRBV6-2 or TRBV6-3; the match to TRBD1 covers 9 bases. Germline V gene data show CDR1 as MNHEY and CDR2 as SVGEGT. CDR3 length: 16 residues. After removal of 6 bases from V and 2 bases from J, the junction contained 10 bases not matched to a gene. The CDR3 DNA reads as TGTGCCAGCAGCCGCCTTGGGACAGGGAAACAAGAGACCCAGTACTTC. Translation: CASSRLGTGKQETQYF.

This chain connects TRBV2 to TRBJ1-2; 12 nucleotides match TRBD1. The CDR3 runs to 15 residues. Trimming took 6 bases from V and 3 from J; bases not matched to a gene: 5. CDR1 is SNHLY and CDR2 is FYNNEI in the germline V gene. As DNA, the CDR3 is TGTGCCAGCAGGGCCGGGACAGGGGGCGACTATGGCTACACCTTC. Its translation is CASRAGTGGDYGYTF. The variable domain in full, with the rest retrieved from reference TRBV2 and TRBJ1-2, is EPEVTQTPSHQVTQMGQEVILRCVPISNHLYFYWYRQILGQKVEFLVSFYNNEISEKSEIFDDQFSVERPDGSNFTLKIRSTKLEDSAMYFCASRAGTGGDYGYTFGSGTRLTVV.

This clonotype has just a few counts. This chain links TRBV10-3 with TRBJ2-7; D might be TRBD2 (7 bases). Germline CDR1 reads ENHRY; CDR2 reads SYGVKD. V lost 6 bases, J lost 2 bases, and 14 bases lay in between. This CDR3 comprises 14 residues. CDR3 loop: CAISPKGGPYEQYF. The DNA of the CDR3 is TGTGCCATCAGCCCTAAGGGGGGGCCCTACGAGCAGTACTTC.

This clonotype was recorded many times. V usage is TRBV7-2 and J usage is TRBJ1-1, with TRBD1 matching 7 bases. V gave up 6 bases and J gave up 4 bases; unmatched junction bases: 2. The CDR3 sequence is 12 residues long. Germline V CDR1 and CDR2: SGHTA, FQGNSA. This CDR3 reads CASRYRGTEAFF. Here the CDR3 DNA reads TGTGCCAGCAGATACAGGGGCACTGAAGCTTTCTTT.

The CDR3 nucleotides read TGTGCCAGCCTCACCTCGGGACGGAACTACGAGCAGTACTTC. This translates into CASLTSGRNYEQYF. This chain links TRBV28 with TRBJ2-7; D may be TRBD1 or TRBD2 (5 bases each). Germline V CDR1 and CDR2: MDHEN, SYDVKM. The CDR3 extends over 14 amino acids. Trimming stripped 8 bases from V and 3 bases from J, with 17 bases between. The entire variable domain, with the rest obtained from reference TRBV28 and TRBJ2-7, is as follows: DVKVTQSSRYLVKRTGEKVFLECVQDMDHENMFWYRQDPGLGLRLIYFSYDVKMKEKGDIPEGYSVSREKKERFSLILESASTNQTSMYLCASLTSGRNYEQYFGPGTRLTVT.

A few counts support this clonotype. CDR3 sequence: CASSQGKNTGELFF. The CDR3 DNA reads as TGCGCCAGCAGCCAAGGCAAAAACACCGGGGAGCTGTTTTTT. The V and J genes are TRBV4-1 and TRBJ2-2; D gene unclear. The V and J ends lost 1 base and 2 bases respectively, with 5 bases between them. The length of the CDR3 is 14 residues. Germline values: CDR1 MGHRA, CDR2 YSYEKL.

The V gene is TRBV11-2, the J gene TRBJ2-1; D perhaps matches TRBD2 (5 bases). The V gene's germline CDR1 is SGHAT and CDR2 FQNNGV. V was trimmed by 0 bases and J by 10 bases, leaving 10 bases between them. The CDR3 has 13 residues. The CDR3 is CASSLDWKREQFF. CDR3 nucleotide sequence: TGTGCCAGCAGCTTAGATTGGAAGCGGGAGCAGTTCTTC.

The CDR3 reads CASSGLGGAGELFF. Here the CDR3 DNA reads TGTGCCAGCAGCGGACTAGGGGGGGCCGGGGAGCTGTTTTTT. The chain joins TRBV12-3 or TRBV12-4 to TRBJ2-2, with D possibly TRBD2 on 7 matching bases. With 6 bases removed from V and 6 bases from J, the gap between germline ends came to 14 bases. CDR3 length equals 14 residues.

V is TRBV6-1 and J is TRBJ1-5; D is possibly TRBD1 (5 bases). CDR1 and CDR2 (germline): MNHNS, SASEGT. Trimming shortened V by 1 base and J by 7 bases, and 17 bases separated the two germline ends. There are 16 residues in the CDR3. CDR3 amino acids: CASSEVRRDPAQPQHF. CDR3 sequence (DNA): TGTGCCAGCAGTGAAGTGAGGAGGGACCCGGCACAGCCCCAGCATTTT.

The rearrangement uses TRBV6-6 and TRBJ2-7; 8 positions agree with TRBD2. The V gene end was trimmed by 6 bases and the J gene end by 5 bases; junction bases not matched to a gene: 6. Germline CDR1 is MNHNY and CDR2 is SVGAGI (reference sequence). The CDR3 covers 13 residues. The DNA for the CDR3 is TGTGCCAGCAGGCCCGGACTAGCTAACGAGCAGTACTTC. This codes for CASRPGLANEQYF.

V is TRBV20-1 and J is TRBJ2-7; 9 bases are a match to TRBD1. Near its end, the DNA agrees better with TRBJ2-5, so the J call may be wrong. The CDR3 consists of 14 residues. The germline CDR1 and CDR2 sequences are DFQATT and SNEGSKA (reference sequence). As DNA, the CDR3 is TGCAGTGCTAGAAAGACAGGGGGTTCAGAGACCCAGTACTTC. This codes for CSARKTGGSETQYF.

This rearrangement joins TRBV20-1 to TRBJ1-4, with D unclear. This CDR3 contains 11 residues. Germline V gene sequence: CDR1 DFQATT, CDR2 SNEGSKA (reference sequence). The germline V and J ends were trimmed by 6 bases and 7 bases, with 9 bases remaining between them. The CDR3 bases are TGCAGTGCAAACAGATTTGAAAAACTGTTTTTT. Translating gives CSANRFEKLFF.